A selection of T cell receptor beta chains follows, all from one sample in a study of blood T cell repertoires in COVID-19. TCRdb's copy holds only in-frame clones and misses some; the assay was immunoSEQ multiplex PCR. The sample shows 180,000 or so clones, roughly 80% of them seen only once. Specimen: peripheral blood. Receptors originate from a man between 45 and 60 years old who had recovered from COVID-19. CDR3s include the opening cysteine and the closing phenylalanine or tryptophan. D genes are given only for firm matches. A row's size may be missing; if present it is once, few, many or a size class.

abundance | j_gene | v_gene | d_gene | CDR3nt | CDR3aa
. | TRBJ1-5 | TRBV10-3 | TRBD1 | TGTGCCATCGGACAGGGGAATCAGCCCCAGCATTTT | CAIGQGNQPQHF
few | TRBJ1-2 | TRBV28 | TRBD1 | TGTGCCAGCAGTCTTAGAGGACAGGTCCGGGGCTACACCTTC | CASSLRGQVRGYTF
. | TRBJ2-2 | TRBV7-2 | TRBD1 | TGTGCCAGCAGCCCAGAGGGACAGGGGGCGACCGGGGAGCTGTTTTTT | CASSPEGQGATGELFF
. | TRBJ2-7 | TRBV18 | TRBD1 | TGTGCCAGCTCAGCGTCCGGGACAGCCTACGAGCAGTACTTC | CASSASGTAYEQYF
. | TRBJ1-2 | TRBV6-1 | . | TGTGCCAGCAGTGAAGCGCGTCATTCGGGAGGCTACACCTTC | CASSEARHSGGYTF
few | TRBJ1-1 | TRBV29-1 | . | TGCAGCGTTGAGGGGGCCGGAGGTGAAGCTTTCTTT | CSVEGAGGEAFF
. | TRBJ1-1 | TRBV10-2 | TRBD1 | TGCGCCAGCAGAACCGGGGACAGGGGTTACACTGAAGCTTTCTTT | CASRTGDRGYTEAFF
. | TRBJ1-3 | TRBV3-1/TRBV3-2 | . | TGTGCCAGCAGCCAAGAAAGAGACACCGACAATTTT | CASSQERDTDNF
. | TRBJ1-3 | TRBV5-1 | . | TGCGCCAGCAGCGCGGCAACCAATGCGGACACCATATATTTT | CASSAATNADTIYF
few | TRBJ2-7 | TRBV11-2 | TRBD1 | TGTGCCAGCAGCCTCGGGACAGCTGGGGAGCAGTACTTC | CASSLGTAGEQYF
many | TRBJ1-5 | TRBV6-7 | . | TGTGCCAGCAGCCCGGACAGTCCTCAGCATTTT | CASSPDSPQHF
few | TRBJ1-1 | TRBV5-8 | . | TGTGCCAGCAGCTTGTTGGCAGGTAACACTGAAGCTTTCTTT | CASSLLAGNTEAFF
once | TRBJ2-7 | TRBV2 | TRBD1 | TGTGCCAGCAAGTCCGGGACAGGGGCCCTGGGAAACGAGCAGTACTTC | CASKSGTGALGNEQYF
once | TRBJ1-5 | TRBV28 | . | TGTGCCAGCAGTTTAGTCGGTGGAGGGTATGGCAATCAGCCCCAGCATTTT | CASSLVGGGYGNQPQHF
. | TRBJ2-5 | TRBV29-1 | . | TGCAGCGTTGATAGCAGGGCAGCAGATCAAGAGACCCAGTACTTC | CSVDSRAADQETQYF
. | TRBJ2-7 | TRBV29-1 | . | TGCAGCGTTCGTTCGGACAGCCCCTACGAGCAGTACTTC | CSVRSDSPYEQYF
. | TRBJ1-4 | TRBV30 | . | TGTGCCTGGCGAAGAAGAGGGGGAGAAAAACTGTTTTTT | CAWRRRGGEKLFF
. | TRBJ1-2 | TRBV18 | TRBD1 | TGTGCCAGCTCCGGGACAGGGTATGGCTACACCTTC | CASSGTGYGYTF
. | TRBJ2-3 | TRBV24-1 | TRBD2 | TGTGCCACCAGTAAGAGCGGGACCACAGATACGCAGTATTTT | CATSKSGTTDTQYF
once | TRBJ2-3 | TRBV25-1 | TRBD2 | TGTGCCAGCAGTCAAACGGGAGGGCCTAGCACAGATACGCAGTATTTT | CASSQTGGPSTDTQYF
. | TRBJ2-2 | TRBV19 | . | TGTGCCAGTAGTATGTTTCTAGTAGGTACCGGGGAGCTGTTTTTT | CASSMFLVGTGELFF
. | TRBJ1-2 | TRBV5-4 | . | TGTGCCAGCAGCGAAGACAGGAAAGGCTACACCTTC | CASSEDRKGYTF
once | TRBJ1-1 | TRBV30 | TRBD1 | TGTGCCTGGAAGGGGACAGGGGGTGATTCTGCTTTCTTT | CAWKGTGGDSAFF
. | TRBJ2-7 | TRBV3-1/TRBV3-2 | . | TGTGCCAGCAGCCAAGATCGGACAGACAACCCTACCTCCTACGAGCAGTACTTC | CASSQDRTDNPTSYEQYF
. | TRBJ2-7 | TRBV19 | TRBD2 | TGTGCCAGTAGTGTGACTAGCGGGAACAGCTACGAGCAGTACTTC | CASSVTSGNSYEQYF
few | TRBJ1-1 | TRBV19 | TRBD1 | TGTGCCAGACAGGGGTGGACGAACACTGAAGCTTTCTTT | CARQGWTNTEAFF
. | TRBJ1-2 | TRBV27 | . | TGTGCCAGCAGCTGGCGGGTGGACAGTGGAGGCTACACCTTC | CASSWRVDSGGYTF
. | TRBJ1-4 | TRBV4-1 | . | TGCGCCAGCAGCCAAGGGCCGACAGCTAGGGAAAAACTGTTTTTT | CASSQGPTAREKLFF
. | TRBJ1-3 | TRBV6-6 | TRBD1 | TGTGCCAGCAGTTACGACGACAGGGTCCCGAACACCATATATTTT | CASSYDDRVPNTIYF
. | TRBJ2-3 | TRBV14 | . | TGTGCCAGCAGCCAGGCGGGGGCGCGGGGTACGCAGTATTTT | CASSQAGARGTQYF
. | TRBJ2-1 | TRBV30 | TRBD1 | TGTGCCTGGAGTCTTACGGACAGGGGGCAGTTCTTC | CAWSLTDRGQFF
. | TRBJ1-1 | TRBV5-6 | . | TGTGCCAGCAGCTCCCGACCGGAGGGGAAAGCTTTCTTT | CASSSRPEGKAFF
. | TRBJ1-1 | TRBV7-2 | . | TGTGCCAGCAGTTTAGCCTTTTCGGAGGGGGAAGCTTTCTTT | CASSLAFSEGEAFF
once | TRBJ1-1 | TRBV9 | . | TGTGCCAGCAGCGGAGGACAGAACACTGAAGCTTTCTTT | CASSGGQNTEAFF
few | TRBJ2-3 | TRBV10-3 | . | TGTGCCATCAGTGACCCTTCCGTCCAAGCCGGCACAGATACGCAGTATTTT | CAISDPSVQAGTDTQYF
few | TRBJ2-1 | TRBV3-1/TRBV3-2 | TRBD2 | TGTGCCAGCAGCCAAGGATCTATCGGACTAGCGTTCAATGAGCAGTTCTTC | CASSQGSIGLAFNEQFF
once | TRBJ2-2 | TRBV5-1 | TRBD2 | TGCGCCAGCAGCTTGGCCCCAGCGGGAGTACCCGGGGAGCTGTTTTTT | CASSLAPAGVPGELFF
. | TRBJ1-1 | TRBV11-1 | . | TGTGCCAGCAGGAAAGAAGGGGGATGGACTGAAGCTTTCTTT | CASRKEGGWTEAFF
. | TRBJ2-5 | TRBV10-3 | . | TGTGCCATCAGTGAGTCTATTACGTCACTAGCAGGCGAGACCCAGTACTTC | CAISESITSLAGETQYF
. | TRBJ2-1 | TRBV9 | TRBD2 | TGTGCCAGCAGCGTTTCCACGGGAGCGGGAAGGCACAATGAGCAGTTCTTC | CASSVSTGAGRHNEQFF
. | TRBJ1-2 | TRBV3-1/TRBV3-2 | TRBD1 | TGTGCCAGCAGCCTCGAGGGGACAGGGGGCAGATTAAATGGCTACACCTTC | CASSLEGTGGRLNGYTF
few | TRBJ1-2 | TRBV5-1 | TRBD1 | TGCGCCAGCAGCTTGTCCGGGACAGGACTGTCCTGGGGCTACACCTTC | CASSLSGTGLSWGYTF
. | TRBJ2-2 | TRBV4-2 | . | TGTGCCAGCAGCCAAGATCTCCCTCGGGAGCTGTTTTTT | CASSQDLPRELFF
once | TRBJ2-3 | TRBV29-1 | TRBD1 | TGCAGCGGGACAAAAGGGGGCGCAGATACGCAGTATTTT | CSGTKGGADTQYF
. | TRBJ2-7 | TRBV29-1 | TRBD2 | TGCAGCGTCCGGACTAGCGGGAGGGAGCAGTACTTC | CSVRTSGREQYF